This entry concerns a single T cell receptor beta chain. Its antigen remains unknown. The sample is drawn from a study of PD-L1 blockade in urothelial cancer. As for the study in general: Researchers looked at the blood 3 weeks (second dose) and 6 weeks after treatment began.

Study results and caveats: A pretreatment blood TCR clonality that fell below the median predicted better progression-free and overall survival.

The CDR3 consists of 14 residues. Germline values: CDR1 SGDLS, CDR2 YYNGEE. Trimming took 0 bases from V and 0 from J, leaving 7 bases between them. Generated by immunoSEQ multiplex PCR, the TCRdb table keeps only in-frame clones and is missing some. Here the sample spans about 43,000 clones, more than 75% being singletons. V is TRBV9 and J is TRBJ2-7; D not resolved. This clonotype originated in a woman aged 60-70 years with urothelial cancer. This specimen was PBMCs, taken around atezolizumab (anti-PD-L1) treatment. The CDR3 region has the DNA TGTGCCAGCAGCGTAGCTTCCAGCTCCTACGAGCAGTACTTC. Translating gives CASSVASSSYEQYF.